These T cell receptor beta chains were read from a single sample in a study of cytomegalovirus exposure and HLA in healthy donors. Using immunoSEQ multiplex PCR, the repertoire was profiled, and TCRdb retains in-frame clones only, with some absent. Here the sample spans around 270,000 clones, 80% being singletons. Material: PBMCs. These receptors were obtained from a girl aged 2 to 10 in good health and CMV-seronegative. Both conserved end residues are part of each CDR3.

>TRBV18|TRBJ1-2
CASSPRDRVTLPNYGYTF
>TRBV7-2|TRBJ2-7
CASSFTGDYEQYF
>TRBV7-6|TRBJ1-4
CASSSTLDSSNEKLFF
>TRBV9|TRBJ2-1
CASSVEGAGGYNEQFF
>TRBV5-1|TRBJ2-7
CASSLTGGGHYEQYF
>TRBV5-1|TRBJ2-3
CASSPGQGLRTDTQYF
>TRBV7-3|TRBJ2-2
CASSPRGGSGGELFF
>TRBV7-8|TRBJ2-3
CASSSSGAGGRFTDTQYF
>TRBV29-1|TRBJ2-7
CSVRWTGDGEQYF
>TRBV13|TRBJ2-1
CASSSPETSGSNEQFF
>TRBV5-8|TRBJ1-5
CASSLYREQPQHF
>TRBV9|TRBJ2-2
CASNEQGNTGELFF
>TRBV30|TRBJ2-7
CAWRNEFVNSYEQYF
>TRBV7-9|TRBJ2-3
CASSLVQWGRTDTQYF
>TRBV5-1|TRBJ2-1
CASSLGLPEEQFF
>TRBV27|TRBJ2-7
CASSSGYEQYF
>TRBV4-1|TRBJ1-1
CASSQDSYRTAFF
>TRBV19|TRBJ1-6
CASSIKGRGRPDNSPLHF
>TRBV5-4|TRBJ2-1
CASSLGLAGGPHNEQFF
>TRBV27|TRBJ2-7
CASKRGGGVSSYEQYF
>TRBV11-3|TRBJ2-1
CASSLSVGQGKGSYNEQFF
>TRBV13|TRBJ2-1
CASSLPGQGRNGEQFF
>TRBV7-9|TRBJ1-2
CSSSPRTETINYGYTF
>TRBV6-6|TRBJ1-6
CASRQGSPLHF
>TRBV18|TRBJ2-7
CASSPRWEQYF
>TRBV9|TRBJ2-1
CASRGSSYNEQFF
>TRBV7-8|TRBJ2-3
CASSLVAVGRPDTQYF
>TRBV27|TRBJ2-7
CASSLSGTSPRTDYEQYF
>TRBV4-1|TRBJ2-2
CASSQDPLGVDGELFF
>TRBV28|TRBJ1-4
CASSLGGQIMKRVFF
>TRBV6-5|TRBJ1-1
CASSPFGQGAEAFF
>TRBV29-1|TRBJ1-1
CSVEEWGVGTEAFF
>TRBV9|TRBJ2-3
CASSVVGATDTQYF
>TRBV27|TRBJ1-1
CASAGPNTEAFF
>TRBV27|TRBJ2-1
CASSPLMTGGPVSYEQFF
>TRBV5-6|TRBJ1-2
CASSLGQNYGYTF
>TRBV29-1|TRBJ2-5
CSVGLAGQPTQYF
>TRBV6-4|TRBJ2-3
CASSDGASGGTDTQYF
>TRBV27|TRBJ2-7
CASSSRVPTYEQYF
>TRBV7-3|TRBJ2-3
CASSSSGGADTQYF
>TRBV11-2|TRBJ1-3
CASSLVVGSSGNTIYF
>TRBV5-4|TRBJ1-2
CASSLVSEYGYTF
>TRBV19|TRBJ2-2
CASSILAANTGELFF
>TRBV2|TRBJ1-1
CASSVRGTEAFF
>TRBV7-9|TRBJ2-3
CASNGGPSGVHTDTQYF
>TRBV7-9|TRBJ1-1
CASSLSTAYTEAFF
>TRBV28|TRBJ2-1
CASSLPGLAKNNEQFF
>TRBV5-8|TRBJ2-2
CASSRGTNTGELFF
>TRBV15|TRBJ2-7
CATSRVRGYYEQYF
>TRBV28|TRBJ1-6
CASSSNRYLKNNSPLHF
>TRBV2|TRBJ2-6
CASSGEGSGANVLTF
>TRBV7-3|TRBJ2-3
CASSRGVEDTQYF